This TCR beta chain was observed in a study of shared clonotypes between healthy human individuals. The V gene lost 5 bases and the J gene lost 1 base, with 11 bases spanning the gap. Germline V CDR1 and CDR2: MNHEY, SVGAGI. CDR3 size: 14 residues. The repertoire was sequenced with immunoSEQ multiplex PCR; TCRdb's copy has only in-frame clones and lacks some. The table shows about 1.1 million clones, with around 82% occurring only once. Sequenced material: memory CD4+ T cells from PBMCs. The subset was: CD45RA-negative fraction. The chain couples TRBV6-5 to TRBJ1-1; TRBD1 might be the D (5 bases). The receptor was derived from a man in his late teens or twenties in good health. Some clones in this sample may be carry-over from other donors' samples. The CDR3 loop reads CASSPRRGNTEAFF. Written as DNA, the CDR3 is TGTGCCAGCAGTCCCCGAAGGGGGAACACTGAAGCTTTCTTT.